This T cell receptor beta chain appears in the sequencing data of a study of T cell repertoires in cytomegalovirus infection. Study-level information: Public TCR beta signature analysis indicated the presence of both CMV infection and matching HLA type. General study points: Identification of carriers of CMV plus the relevant HLA was performed using cumulative public TCR beta family frequency. Dominating the ex vivo response were HLA-C-restricted CMV-specific TCR beta clonotypes.

As for this clonotype: Its antigen is currently unknown.

MiXCR, applied by TCRdb to the reads, yields one record per CDR3 protein. The repertoire holds about 740,000 distinct CDR3 sequences, less than 40% seen once, with about 2.8% in the top ten. Germline V gene lookup returns CDR1 LNHDA and CDR2 SQIVND (reference sequence). CDR3 length: 15 residues. The V end lost 6 bases, the J end lost 0 bases, and 12 bases lay between the germline ends. The material sequenced was PBMCs. The chain couples TRBV19 to TRBJ1-5; D ambiguous. This TCR derives from a human donor in good health (CMV status not recorded). Some clones in this sample may be carry-over from other donors' samples. The DNA for the CDR3 is TGTGCCAGTAGCCACGACTCTCATAGCAATCAGCCCCAGCATTTT. It is translated as CASSHDSHSNQPQHF.